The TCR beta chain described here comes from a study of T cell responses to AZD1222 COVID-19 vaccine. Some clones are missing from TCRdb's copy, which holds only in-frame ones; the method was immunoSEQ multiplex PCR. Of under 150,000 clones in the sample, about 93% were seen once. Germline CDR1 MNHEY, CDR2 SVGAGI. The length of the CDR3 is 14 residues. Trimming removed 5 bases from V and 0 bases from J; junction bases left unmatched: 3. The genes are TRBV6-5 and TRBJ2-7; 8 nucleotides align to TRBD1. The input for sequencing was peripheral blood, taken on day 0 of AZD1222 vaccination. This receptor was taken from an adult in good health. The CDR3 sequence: CASSMGTGSYEQYF. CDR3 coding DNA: TGTGCCAGCAGTATGGGGACAGGCTCCTACGAGCAGTACTTC.